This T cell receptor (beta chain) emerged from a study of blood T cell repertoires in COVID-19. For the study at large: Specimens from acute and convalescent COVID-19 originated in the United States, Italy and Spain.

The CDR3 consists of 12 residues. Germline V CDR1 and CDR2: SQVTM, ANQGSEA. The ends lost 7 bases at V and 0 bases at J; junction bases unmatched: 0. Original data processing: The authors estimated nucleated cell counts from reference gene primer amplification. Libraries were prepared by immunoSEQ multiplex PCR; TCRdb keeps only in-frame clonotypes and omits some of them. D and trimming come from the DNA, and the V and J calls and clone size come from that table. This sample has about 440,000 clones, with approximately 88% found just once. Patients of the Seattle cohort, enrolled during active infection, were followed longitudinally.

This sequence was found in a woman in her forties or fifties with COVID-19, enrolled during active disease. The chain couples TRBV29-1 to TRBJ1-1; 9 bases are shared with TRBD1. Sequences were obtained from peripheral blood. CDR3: CSDRGLNTEAFF. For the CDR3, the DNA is TGCAGCGACAGGGGGCTGAACACTGAAGCTTTCTTT.